This passage covers 2 T cell receptor beta chains from one sample sequenced in a study of blood T cell dynamics during melanoma immunotherapy. The data were produced by immunoSEQ multiplex PCR, yet TCRdb's version contains in-frame clones alone and is incomplete. The sample includes some 20,000 clones, roughly 91% seen only once; the top ten take roughly 1.2%. Specified time point: pre-treatment baseline. This material consisted of blood, taken from a patient treated with checkpoint blockade. All receptors come from a human donor with melanoma.

V gene TRBV6-1 combines with J gene TRBJ1-1; tentative D call: TRBD1 (5 bases). CDR1 is MNHNS and CDR2 is SASEGT in the germline V gene. The length of the CDR3 is 15 residues. V gave up 8 bases and J gave up 1 base, with 17 bases separating them. In DNA, the CDR3 is TGTGCCAGCTCCACGATGGGGCGGACGAACACTGAAGCTTTCTTT. Translation gives CASSTMGRTNTEAFF.

V usage is TRBV5-4 and J usage is TRBJ2-2, with TRBD2 as a possible D gene (6 bases). This CDR3 has 16 residues. Trimming stripped 2 bases from V and 6 bases from J, with 17 bases between. Germline CDR1 SGHNT, CDR2 YYREEE (reference sequence). This CDR3 is CASSFSPQGGSGELFF. CDR3 in DNA: TGTGCCAGCAGCTTTAGTCCGCAGGGAGGATCCGGGGAGCTGTTTTTT.